A selection of T cell receptor beta chains follows, all from one sample in a study of blood T cell repertoires in COVID-19. Assay used: immunoSEQ multiplex PCR; TCRdb lists only in-frame clones, some missing. This table has approximately 190,000 clones, roughly 82% appearing once. Specimen: PBMCs or T cells enriched from blood (not recorded which). These receptors came from a woman aged 60-70 years with acute COVID-19. Each CDR3 is given with its conserved first and last residue. Fields, in order: D gene, clone size, J gene, V gene, CDR3 protein, CDR3 DNA. The D gene is left open where the match is weak. Rows may omit the clone size; those that give it use once, few, many or a size class.

d_call: .; clone_size: .; j_call: TRBJ2-7; v_call: TRBV11-3; cdr3_aa: CASSLGGPSSYEQYF; cdr3_nt: TGTGCCAGCAGCTTAGGCGGGCCGAGCTCCTACGAGCAGTACTTC
d_call: .; clone_size: .; j_call: TRBJ1-5; v_call: TRBV29-1; cdr3_aa: CSVEGGLGQPQHF; cdr3_nt: TGCAGCGTTGAAGGGGGCCTAGGACAGCCCCAGCATTTT
d_call: .; clone_size: .; j_call: TRBJ1-1; v_call: TRBV19; cdr3_aa: CASGADITMNTEAFF; cdr3_nt: TGTGCCAGTGGGGCGGACATCACCATGAACACTGAAGCTTTCTTT
d_call: .; clone_size: .; j_call: TRBJ2-1; v_call: TRBV10-3; cdr3_aa: CAIGDTLVPFF; cdr3_nt: TGTGCCATCGGCGATACTCTAGTTCCGTTCTTC
d_call: .; clone_size: .; j_call: TRBJ1-3; v_call: TRBV7-2; cdr3_aa: CASRPYRDSGNTIYF; cdr3_nt: TGTGCCAGCAGACCCTACAGGGACTCTGGAAACACCATATATTTT
d_call: TRBD1; clone_size: .; j_call: TRBJ1-2; v_call: TRBV5-5; cdr3_aa: CASSLWGQGDYGYTF; cdr3_nt: TGTGCCAGCAGCTTGTGGGGACAGGGTGACTATGGCTACACCTTC
d_call: .; clone_size: .; j_call: TRBJ1-5; v_call: TRBV24-1; cdr3_aa: CATSDRALQPQHF; cdr3_nt: TGTGCCACCAGTGACAGGGCTCTCCAGCCCCAGCATTTT
d_call: TRBD1; clone_size: .; j_call: TRBJ1-1; v_call: TRBV27; cdr3_aa: CASSLLGTGPYTEAFF; cdr3_nt: TGTGCCAGCAGTTTATTAGGGACAGGGCCTTACACTGAAGCTTTCTTT
d_call: TRBD2; clone_size: .; j_call: TRBJ2-3; v_call: TRBV7-7; cdr3_aa: CASSLGTSGGTDTQYF; cdr3_nt: TGTGCCAGCAGCCTCGGGACTAGCGGGGGCACAGATACGCAGTATTTT
d_call: TRBD2; clone_size: .; j_call: TRBJ2-1; v_call: TRBV27; cdr3_aa: CASSLGFGPSGRYEQFF; cdr3_nt: TGTGCCAGCAGTTTAGGTTTCGGGCCTAGCGGGAGATATGAGCAGTTCTTC
d_call: .; clone_size: .; j_call: TRBJ1-6; v_call: TRBV4-3; cdr3_aa: CASSQGQEASPLHF; cdr3_nt: TGCGCCAGCAGCCAAGGACAGGAAGCTTCACCCCTCCACTTT
d_call: .; clone_size: .; j_call: TRBJ1-1; v_call: TRBV6-5; cdr3_aa: CASTATGDTEAFF; cdr3_nt: TGTGCCAGCACCGCCACCGGGGACACTGAAGCTTTCTTT
d_call: TRBD1; clone_size: .; j_call: TRBJ2-1; v_call: TRBV7-9; cdr3_aa: CASSADRGPYEQFF; cdr3_nt: TGTGCCAGCAGCGCTGACAGGGGGCCCTATGAGCAGTTCTTC
d_call: TRBD1; clone_size: .; j_call: TRBJ1-5; v_call: TRBV19; cdr3_aa: CASKKGTGGNQPQHF; cdr3_nt: TGTGCCAGTAAGAAAGGGACAGGGGGCAATCAGCCCCAGCATTTT
d_call: TRBD1; clone_size: .; j_call: TRBJ2-5; v_call: TRBV7-2; cdr3_aa: CASSLSGQGQETQYF; cdr3_nt: TGTGCCAGCAGCTTATCGGGACAGGGACAAGAGACCCAGTACTTC
d_call: .; clone_size: once; j_call: TRBJ2-1; v_call: TRBV10-1; cdr3_aa: CASSGNSMSYNEQFF; cdr3_nt: TGCGCCAGCAGTGGGAACAGTATGTCCTACAATGAGCAGTTCTTC
d_call: .; clone_size: .; j_call: TRBJ2-2; v_call: TRBV25-1; cdr3_aa: CASSGFLTLKGGTGELFF; cdr3_nt: TGTGCCAGCAGTGGTTTCTTGACACTCAAAGGGGGCACCGGGGAGCTGTTTTTT
d_call: .; clone_size: once; j_call: TRBJ1-5; v_call: TRBV15; cdr3_aa: CATSRDRSGNQPQHF; cdr3_nt: TGTGCCACCAGCAGAGATCGTTCAGGGAATCAGCCCCAGCATTTT
d_call: .; clone_size: .; j_call: TRBJ2-2; v_call: TRBV19; cdr3_aa: CASSPPAPRAGELFF; cdr3_nt: TGTGCCAGTAGTCCCCCCGCCCCTAGAGCGGGGGAGCTGTTTTTT
d_call: TRBD1; clone_size: .; j_call: TRBJ1-2; v_call: TRBV6-2/TRBV6-3; cdr3_aa: CASSYSRATGGDGYTF; cdr3_nt: TGTGCCAGCAGTTACTCCCGTGCGACAGGGGGAGATGGCTACACCTTC
d_call: .; clone_size: .; j_call: TRBJ2-5; v_call: TRBV5-4; cdr3_aa: CASSPSTPPEETQYF; cdr3_nt: TGTGCCAGCAGTCCCTCGACTCCCCCCGAGGAGACCCAGTACTTC
d_call: .; clone_size: once; j_call: TRBJ2-3; v_call: TRBV6-5; cdr3_aa: CASKSPADTQYF; cdr3_nt: TGTGCCAGCAAGTCCCCGGCAGATACGCAGTATTTT
d_call: .; clone_size: once; j_call: TRBJ1-2; v_call: TRBV5-6; cdr3_aa: CASSLGWADYGYTF; cdr3_nt: TGTGCCAGCAGCTTGGGATGGGCAGACTATGGCTACACCTTC
d_call: TRBD2; clone_size: .; j_call: TRBJ2-1; v_call: TRBV28; cdr3_aa: CASSPPGRVAYNEQFF; cdr3_nt: TGTGCCAGCAGTCCGCCGGGGAGGGTCGCCTACAATGAGCAGTTCTTC
d_call: TRBD1; clone_size: .; j_call: TRBJ1-4; v_call: TRBV18; cdr3_aa: CASSPRGSNEKLFF; cdr3_nt: TGTGCCAGCTCACCCAGGGGGAGTAATGAAAAACTGTTTTTT
d_call: .; clone_size: .; j_call: TRBJ1-1; v_call: TRBV4-2; cdr3_aa: CASSHRDTEAFF; cdr3_nt: TGTGCCAGCAGCCACCGGGACACTGAAGCTTTCTTT
d_call: .; clone_size: .; j_call: TRBJ1-3; v_call: TRBV6-2/TRBV6-3; cdr3_aa: CASSYNRVSGNTIYF; cdr3_nt: TGTGCCAGCAGTTACAACAGGGTCTCTGGAAACACCATATATTTT
d_call: .; clone_size: .; j_call: TRBJ1-2; v_call: TRBV27; cdr3_aa: CASSPQRNYGYTF; cdr3_nt: TGTGCCAGCAGTCCGCAGAGGAACTATGGCTACACCTTC
d_call: TRBD1; clone_size: .; j_call: TRBJ1-3; v_call: TRBV7-2; cdr3_aa: CASSLLLWDRDSGNTIYF; cdr3_nt: TGTGCCAGCAGCTTACTCCTATGGGACAGGGACTCTGGAAACACCATATATTTT
d_call: .; clone_size: .; j_call: TRBJ2-5; v_call: TRBV7-9; cdr3_aa: CASSLDGYLDSVETQYF; cdr3_nt: TGTGCCAGCAGCTTAGATGGCTATTTGGACTCGGTGGAGACCCAGTACTTC
d_call: TRBD2; clone_size: .; j_call: TRBJ2-2; v_call: TRBV7-9; cdr3_aa: CASSERGTTSTLFF; cdr3_nt: TGTGCCAGCAGCGAGAGAGGGACTACCAGTACACTGTTTTTT
d_call: .; clone_size: .; j_call: TRBJ1-2; v_call: TRBV5-1; cdr3_aa: CASSLGDYGYTF; cdr3_nt: TGCGCCAGCAGCTTGGGAGATTATGGCTACACCTTC
d_call: .; clone_size: many; j_call: TRBJ1-2; v_call: TRBV24-1; cdr3_aa: CATSQGRDIGYTF; cdr3_nt: TGTGCCACCAGTCAGGGTCGCGATATCGGCTACACCTTC
d_call: .; clone_size: .; j_call: TRBJ2-7; v_call: TRBV4-1; cdr3_aa: CASSQGGVYEQYF; cdr3_nt: TGCGCCAGCAGCCAAGGCGGAGTCTACGAGCAGTACTTC
d_call: .; clone_size: .; j_call: TRBJ1-2; v_call: TRBV19; cdr3_aa: CASRRAGAGYTF; cdr3_nt: TGTGCCAGTAGGCGAGCGGGTGCCGGCTACACCTTC